Shown below are 29 T cell receptor beta chains from a single sample sequenced in a study of T cell responses to AZD1222 COVID-19 vaccine. Sequencing used immunoSEQ multiplex PCR; TCRdb keeps in-frame clones, though not all of them. This sample has 90,000 to 130,000 clones, with approximately 94% found just once. Specimen: peripheral blood, collected 28 days after the second AZD1222 dose. These TCRs come from an adult who received the AZD1222 COVID-19 vaccine.

J is TRBJ2-1 and V is TRBV19; 7 bases fit TRBD2. Germline V lookup: CDR1 LNHDA, CDR2 SQIVND (reference sequence). The CDR3 is 14 residues long. The V gene end was trimmed by 6 bases and the J gene end by 3 bases; junction bases not matched to a gene: 5. The CDR3 DNA reads TGTGCCAGTAGCGTCGGGGGGAGCTACAATGAGCAGTTCTTC. Amino acid sequence: CASSVGGSYNEQFF.

The chain has TRBV29-1 and TRBJ1-1, with TRBD1 matching over 8 bases. The J segment lost 5 bases and the V segment lost 3 bases, leaving 2 bases of the junction unmatched. The CDR3 is 12 residues long. Germline CDR1 is SQVTM and CDR2 is ANQGSEA. CDR3 amino acids: CSVDRGPTEAFF. The CDR3 DNA sequence: TGCAGCGTTGACAGGGGGCCTACTGAAGCTTTCTTT.

The CDR3 protein is CSVGIGSNLRNQPQHF. In nucleotides, the CDR3 is TGCAGCGTTGGTATAGGGTCCAATTTAAGGAATCAGCCCCAGCATTTT. V is TRBV29-1 and J is TRBJ1-5, with D hard to call. The CDR3 totals 16 residues. V lost 4 bases and J lost 4, with 20 bases in between. Germline CDR1 SQVTM, CDR2 ANQGSEA.

The rearrangement links TRBV3-1 (or the pseudogene TRBV3-2) to TRBJ1-3; D unresolved. The germline gives CDR1 LGHDT, CDR2 YNNKEL (reference sequence). This CDR3 comprises 15 residues. Trimming pared 5 bases from V and 0 bases from J, leaving 11 bases between. DNA for the CDR3: TGTGCCAGCAGCTTAGCATCCAACTCTGGAAACACCATATATTTT. Protein sequence: CASSLASNSGNTIYF.

The chain has TRBV6-5 and TRBJ1-2, with 8 nucleotides matching TRBD1. Germline V gene sequence: CDR1 MNHEY, CDR2 SVGAGI. The CDR3 has 14 residues. V lost 8 bases and J lost 4; bases outside the gene matches: 9. CDR3 sequence reads: CASAPGQDSYGYTF. The CDR3 coding sequence is TGTGCCAGCGCACCGGGACAGGATAGCTATGGCTACACCTTC.

V and J are TRBV19 and TRBJ1-4; the D is unclear. Trimming pared 3 bases from V and 4 bases from J, leaving 9 bases between. Germline assignment: CDR1 LNHDA and CDR2 SQIVND (reference sequence). The CDR3 contains 14 residues. The CDR3 region is CASSMRGINEKLFF. The CDR3 DNA is TGTGCCAGTAGTATGCGGGGTATTAATGAAAAACTGTTTTTT.

The chain couples TRBV12-3 or TRBV12-4 to TRBJ2-1; D is ambiguous. V was trimmed by 3 bases and J by 6 bases, leaving 3 bases between them. This CDR3 comprises 11 residues. The CDR3 bases are TGTGCCAGCAGTTTGCTCAATGAGCAGTTCTTC. It codes for CASSLLNEQFF.

This clone was found a few times. This chain joins TRBV3-1 (or the pseudogene TRBV3-2) and TRBJ2-7; 14 positions agree with TRBD2. This CDR3 contains 14 residues. After removal of 4 bases from V and 6 bases from J, the junction contained 2 bases not matched to a gene. Looked up from germline, CDR1 is LGHDT and CDR2 is YNNKEL (reference sequence). The CDR3 here is CASSPGTSGGEQYF. In DNA form, the CDR3 reads TGTGCCAGCAGCCCCGGGACTAGCGGGGGCGAGCAGTACTTC.

The CDR3 loop reads CASSLARGSGANVLTF. Written as DNA, the CDR3 is TGTGCCAGCAGCTTAGCGCGCGGATCTGGGGCCAACGTCCTGACTTTC. The chain combines TRBV7-6 with TRBJ2-6; no firm D call. Trimming pared 0 bases from V and 1 base from J, leaving 7 bases between. Per germline, CDR1 SGHVS and CDR2 FNYEAQ. This CDR3 is built from 16 residues.

The count of this clone is one. The gene calls are TRBV6-5 and TRBJ1-5; maybe TRBD1 (6 bases). This CDR3 region has 14 residues. Per germline, CDR1 MNHEY and CDR2 SVGAGI. V shed 8 bases and J shed 5 bases, with 16 bases lying between them. As DNA, the CDR3 is TGTGCCAGCTCCCAGGGGCAGTCCGATCAGCCCCAGCATTTT. Encoded protein: CASSQGQSDQPQHF.

A single count supports this clone. Other nucleotide sequences from this sample produce the same CDR3. The chain uses TRBV27 and TRBJ1-5; no definite D call. Trimming pared 3 bases from V and 6 bases from J, leaving 6 bases between. This CDR3 has 12 residues. CDR1 is MNHEY, CDR2 SMNVEV, per germline (reference sequence). The CDR3 here is CASSFSGQPQHF. CDR3 coding DNA: TGTGCCAGCAGTTTTAGTGGTCAGCCCCAGCATTTT.

The chain uses TRBV19 and TRBJ1-2, with TRBD1 matching 9 bases. The length of the CDR3 is 15 residues. V lost 4 bases to trimming and J lost 1 base; unmatched junction nucleotides: 4. The V gene's germline CDR1 is LNHDA and CDR2 SQIVND (reference sequence). The CDR3 protein is CASSTRTGDNYGYTF. CDR3 coding DNA: TGTGCCAGTAGTACAAGGACAGGGGATAACTATGGCTACACCTTC.

The rearrangement uses TRBV4-1 and TRBJ2-2; 11 bases agree with TRBD2. This CDR3 is built from 20 residues. Germline V gives CDR1 MGHRA, CDR2 YSYEKL. J was trimmed by 0 bases and V by 1 base; bases with no gene match: 10. The CDR3 here is CASSQGPGLAETANTGELFF. The CDR3 coding sequence is TGCGCCAGCAGCCAAGGCCCGGGACTAGCGGAGACCGCGAACACCGGGGAGCTGTTTTTT.

This clone was observed once. The J gene is TRBJ2-7, the V gene TRBV14, with D possibly TRBD2 on 6 matching bases. This CDR3 has 17 amino acids. CDR1 SGHDN and CDR2 FVKESK come from the germline V gene. With 0 bases removed from V and 5 bases from J, the gap between germline ends came to 20 bases. The CDR3 region is CASSQDDHGTYVHEQYF. The CDR3 bases are TGTGCCAGCAGCCAAGATGACCACGGGACTTACGTTCACGAGCAGTACTTC.

This chain links TRBV6-2 or TRBV6-3 with TRBJ2-6, with 13 bases fitting TRBD2. The CDR3 runs 20 residues. V lost 2 bases, J lost 1 base, and 8 bases stayed unmatched. Looked up from germline, CDR1 is MNHEY and CDR2 is SVGEGT. The DNA for the CDR3 is TGTGCCAGCAGTTACCTAGGACTAGCGGGGGTTGTTTCTGGGGCCAACGTCCTGACTTTC. Protein: CASSYLGLAGVVSGANVLTF.

The chain employs TRBV5-1 and TRBJ2-7; D may be TRBD2 (5 bases). Germline-derived CDR1 and CDR2 are SGHRS and YFSETQ. Trimming removed 0 bases from V and 5 bases from J, with 9 bases in between. The CDR3 is 13 amino acids. The CDR3: CASSLVIGDEQYF. The CDR3 DNA follows: TGCGCCAGCAGCTTGGTGATCGGGGACGAGCAGTACTTC. The full variable domain, completed using reference TRBV5-1 and TRBJ2-7, is KAGVTQTPRYLIKTRGQQVTLSCSPISGHRSVSWYQQTPGQGLQFLFEYFSETQRNKGNFPGRFSGRQFSNSRSEMNVSTLELGDSALYLCASSLVIGDEQYFGPGTRLTVT.

This clone appeared once. The chain has TRBV7-9 and TRBJ2-7, with TRBD2 as a possible D gene (5 bases). Germline CDR1 SEHNR, CDR2 FQNEAQ (reference sequence). The CDR3 sequence is 14 residues long. Trimming left V 3 bases short and J 1 base short, with 10 bases between. The CDR3 coding sequence is TGTGCCAGCAGCTTGGGCCTAGCTTCCTACGAGCAGTACTTC. The encoded protein is CASSLGLASYEQYF. Filled out from reference TRBV7-9 and TRBJ2-7, the complete variable domain reads DTGVSQNPRHKITKRGQNVTFRCDPISEHNRLYWYRQTLGQGPEFLTYFQNEAQLEKSRLLSDRFSAERPKGSFSTLEIQRTEQGDSAMYLCASSLGLASYEQYFGPGTRLTVT.

This clone was detected only once. At one end the junction does not follow the germline gene, possibly because of a read error. This chain connects TRBV6-5 to TRBJ2-7; TRBD1 is a possible D gene (6 bases). Germline lookup yields CDR1 MNHEY and CDR2 SVGAGI. CDR3 length: 11 residues. CDR3 nucleotide sequence: TGTGCCAGCAGGCTTAGGGGGAGTGAGGGCTTC. The encoded protein is CASRLRGSEGF.

This rearrangement joins TRBV7-2 to TRBJ1-1; D is perhaps TRBD1 (5 bases). Deletions cut 3 bases from V and 1 base from J, with 9 bases between. From germline, CDR1 is SGHTA and CDR2 FQGNSA. CDR3 length: 14 residues. The CDR3 DNA follows: TGTGCCAGCAGCTTTAATGGGGGGAACACTGAAGCTTTCTTT. Protein product: CASSFNGGNTEAFF.

The V gene is TRBV7-2, the J gene TRBJ1-5; possibly TRBD1 for D (5 bases). In germline, CDR1 is SGHTA, CDR2 FQGNSA. Trimming pared 2 bases from V and 9 bases from J, leaving 20 bases between. This CDR3 is built from 16 residues. CDR3 bases: TGTGCCAGCAGCTTATGGAAGGGGCCCATCGGAGGGCCCCAGCATTTT. This gives the protein CASSLWKGPIGGPQHF.

This chain links TRBV5-5 with TRBJ1-1; TRBD1 matches 7 bases. The CDR3 runs 13 residues. The V gene end was trimmed by 2 bases and the J gene end by 6 bases; junction bases not matched to a gene: 4. CDR1 and CDR2 (germline): SGHKS, YYEKEE (reference sequence). CDR3 in amino acids: CASSFQGVAEAFF. In DNA, the CDR3 is TGTGCCAGCAGCTTTCAGGGGGTGGCTGAAGCTTTCTTT.

V gene TRBV12-3 or TRBV12-4 combines with J gene TRBJ1-2; weak D call: TRBD1 (5 bases). CDR3 length: 13 residues. Trimming shortened V by 6 bases and J by 8 bases, and 16 bases separated the two germline ends. As DNA, the CDR3 is TGTGCCAGCAGCGACGGATGGGGCGGAGGCTACACCTTC. Translation gives CASSDGWGGGYTF.

V and J are TRBV5-4 and TRBJ2-1, with 11 positions matching TRBD2. In germline, CDR1 is SGHNT, CDR2 YYREEE (reference sequence). CDR3 length: 17 residues. Germline trimming cut 4 bases from V and 4 bases from J; bases unmatched to any gene: 10. The CDR3 region has the DNA TGTGCCAGCAGCCTCTTAGCGGGAGGGCCCCATTACAATGAGCAGTTCTTC. This codes for CASSLLAGGPHYNEQFF. The full variable domain, with the rest looked up from reference TRBV5-4 and TRBJ2-1, is ETGVTQSPTHLIKTRGQQVTLRCSSQSGHNTVSWYQQALGQGPQFIFQYYREEENGRGNFPPRFSGLQFPNYSSELNVNALELDDSALYLCASSLLAGGPHYNEQFFGPGTRLTVL.

This clone has only one observation. V and J are TRBV6-5 and TRBJ1-2; D is possibly TRBD1 (5 bases). The CDR3 sequence is 12 residues long. V was trimmed by 7 bases and J by 8 bases, leaving 14 bases between them. Germline CDR1 is MNHEY and CDR2 is SVGAGI. The CDR3 DNA sequence: TGTGCCAGCACCGCGGCAGGGTTGGGCTACACCTTC. It translates to CASTAAGLGYTF.

V is TRBV14 and J is TRBJ2-7; TRBD1 aligns across 9 bases. In germline, CDR1 is SGHDN, CDR2 FVKESK. This CDR3 spans 16 amino acids. Trimming removed 3 bases from V and 2 bases from J; junction bases left unmatched: 8. CDR3 protein: CASSHLTGTGPYEQYF. The CDR3 nucleotides read TGTGCCAGCAGCCACTTAACCGGGACAGGGCCCTACGAGCAGTACTTC.

This chain uses TRBV5-1 with TRBJ1-1, with a tentative D call TRBD1 (5 bases). The CDR3 runs 12 residues. Germline lookup yields CDR1 SGHRS and CDR2 YFSETQ. The V and J ends lost 0 bases and 11 bases respectively, with 11 bases between them. The CDR3 nucleotides are TGCGCCAGCAGCTTGGGTCAGGGAGAGGCTTTCTTT. Translated: CASSLGQGEAFF.

The chain employs TRBV11-2 and TRBJ1-2; 9 positions agree with TRBD1. There are 14 residues in the CDR3. Trimming cost V 5 bases and J 5 bases; bases outside gene matches: 6. The germline gives CDR1 SGHAT, CDR2 FQNNGV. The CDR3 protein is CASSKRDRDYGYTF. In DNA form, the CDR3 reads TGTGCCAGCAGCAAAAGGGACAGGGATTATGGCTACACCTTC.

The rearrangement joins TRBV6-5 to TRBJ2-2, with D perhaps matching TRBD2 (6 bases). In germline, CDR1 is MNHEY, CDR2 SVGAGI. This CDR3 region has 15 residues. V dropped 2 bases and J dropped 7 bases, with 14 bases sitting between them. This chain's CDR3 is CASSYDLTGGGELFF. CDR3 sequence (DNA): TGTGCCAGCAGTTACGATCTCACCGGGGGCGGGGAGCTGTTTTTT.

The chain employs TRBV7-9 and TRBJ2-3; 10 nucleotides agree with TRBD2. With V trimmed by 8 bases and J by 9 bases, 23 bases remained unmatched. In germline, CDR1 is SEHNR, CDR2 FQNEAQ (reference sequence). CDR3 length: 18 amino acids. The CDR3 sequence is CASFPGLKTSGLRGTQYF. The CDR3 region has the DNA TGTGCCAGCTTCCCTGGCCTGAAGACTAGCGGGCTCAGGGGGACGCAGTATTTT.